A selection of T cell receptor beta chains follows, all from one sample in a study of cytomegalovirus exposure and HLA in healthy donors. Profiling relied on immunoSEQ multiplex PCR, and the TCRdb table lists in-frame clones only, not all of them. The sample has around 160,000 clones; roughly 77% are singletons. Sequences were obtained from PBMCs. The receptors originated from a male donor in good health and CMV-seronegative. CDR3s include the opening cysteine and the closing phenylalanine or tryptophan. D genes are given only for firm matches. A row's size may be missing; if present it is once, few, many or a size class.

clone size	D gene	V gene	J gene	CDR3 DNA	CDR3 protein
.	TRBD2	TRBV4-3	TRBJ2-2	TGCGCCAGCAGCGCGACTAGCGGGAGGGCGGACACCGGGGAGCTGTTTTTT	CASSATSGRADTGELFF
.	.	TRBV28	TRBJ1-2	TGTGCCAGCAGTTCCCGACAGGTGCGGGGCTACACCTTC	CASSSRQVRGYTF
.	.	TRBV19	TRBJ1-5	TGTGCCAGTAGTATGCATAAAGGGGGGGCCGGCAATCAGCCCCAGCATTTT	CASSMHKGGAGNQPQHF
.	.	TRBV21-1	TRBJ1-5	TGTGCCAGTGGACAGCCGAAGCCATATAGCAATCAGCCCCAGCATTTT	CASGQPKPYSNQPQHF
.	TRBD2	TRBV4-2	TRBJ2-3	TGTGCCAGCAGCCCACTAGCGGGAGACACAGATACGCAGTATTTT	CASSPLAGDTDTQYF
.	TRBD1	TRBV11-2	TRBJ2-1	TGTGCCAGCAGCGCGACAGGGATCAATGAGCAGTTCTTC	CASSATGINEQFF
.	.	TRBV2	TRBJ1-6	TGTGCCAGCAGGAAGGACAGCCTGAATTCACCCCTCCACTTT	CASRKDSLNSPLHF
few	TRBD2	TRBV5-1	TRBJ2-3	TGCGCCAGCAGCTCCATAGCGGGGGGGGGCACAGATACGCAGTATTTT	CASSSIAGGGTDTQYF
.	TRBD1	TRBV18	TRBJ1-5	TGTGCCAGCTCGCTAGACAGGGTTAAGGATCAGCCCCAGCATTTT	CASSLDRVKDQPQHF
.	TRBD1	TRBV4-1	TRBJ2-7	TGCGCCAGCAGCCAAGAAGGGACAGGGCAGTCCGAGCAGTACTTC	CASSQEGTGQSEQYF
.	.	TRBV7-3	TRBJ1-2	TGTGCCAGCAGCCTAGATGGAGGGCAGAACTATGGCTACACCTTC	CASSLDGGQNYGYTF
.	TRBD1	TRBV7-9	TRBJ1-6	TGTGCCAGCAGCTACCGGACAGGGGCAAGCTCCTATAATTCACCCCTCCACTTT	CASSYRTGASSYNSPLHF
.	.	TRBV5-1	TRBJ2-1	TGCGCCAGCAGCTTACAGGGTGGGGAGCAGTTCTTC	CASSLQGGEQFF
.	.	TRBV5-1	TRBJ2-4	TGCGCCAGCAGCGGCGGACAGATAGGGAACATTCAGTACTTC	CASSGGQIGNIQYF
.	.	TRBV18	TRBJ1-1	TGTGCCAGCTCAGCAGGGGTTCGCACTGAAGCTTTCTTT	CASSAGVRTEAFF
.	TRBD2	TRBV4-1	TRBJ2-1	TGCGCCAGCAGCCAAGGGACTAGCCCCAGCTCCTACAATGAGCAGTTCTTC	CASSQGTSPSSYNEQFF
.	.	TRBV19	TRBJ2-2	TGTGCCAGTAGTTTAGCGGTGGTGTCCACCGGGGAGCTGTTTTTT	CASSLAVVSTGELFF
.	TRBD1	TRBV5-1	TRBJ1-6	TGCGCCAACAGCTTGGGGAAGTCCGGGACAGTCCGAACGAAAGATAATTCACCCCTCCACTTT	CANSLGKSGTVRTKDNSPLHF
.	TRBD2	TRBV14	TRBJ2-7	TGTGCCAGCAGCCAAGTCCCTAGAGGCGGGGGGGCCTACGAGCAGTACTTC	CASSQVPRGGGAYEQYF
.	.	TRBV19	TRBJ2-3	TGTGCCAGCAGGCTCTGGGCAGTCGGCACAGATACGCAGTATTTT	CASRLWAVGTDTQYF
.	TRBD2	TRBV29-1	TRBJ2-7	TGCAGCGTAGAACTAGCGGGGCAGGCCGAGCAGTACTTC	CSVELAGQAEQYF
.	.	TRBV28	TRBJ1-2	TGTGCCAGCCACACATCTAACTATGGCTACACCTTC	CASHTSNYGYTF
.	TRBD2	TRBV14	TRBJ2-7	TGTGCCAGCAGCCGGGACTATTCCTACGAGCAGTACTTC	CASSRDYSYEQYF
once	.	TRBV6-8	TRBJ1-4	TGTGCCAGCAGTTACTCACGGGGGGGCGAAGGTAATGAAAAACTGTTTTTT	CASSYSRGGEGNEKLFF
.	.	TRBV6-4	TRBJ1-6	TGTGCCAGCAGTGAGGACAATAATTCACCCCTCCACTTT	CASSEDNNSPLHF
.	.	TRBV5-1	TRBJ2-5	TGCGCCAGCAGCTTGGCAGGGAAAGAGACCCAGTACTTC	CASSLAGKETQYF
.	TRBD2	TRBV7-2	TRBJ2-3	TGTGCCAGCAGCTTTCTAGCGGTTTCCACAGATACGCAGTATTTT	CASSFLAVSTDTQYF
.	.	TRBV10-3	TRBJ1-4	TGTGCCATCAGCCGCCAGGCTGCAACTAATGAAAAACTGTTTTTT	CAISRQAATNEKLFF
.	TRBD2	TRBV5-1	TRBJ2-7	TGCGCCAGCAGCTTGGGGCACTCGGGACTAGCGGGGAACGAGCAGTACTTC	CASSLGHSGLAGNEQYF
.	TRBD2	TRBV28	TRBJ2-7	TGTGCCAGCAGCCCTCCCGGACTAGCGGGTCCCTCCTACGAGCAGTACTTC	CASSPPGLAGPSYEQYF
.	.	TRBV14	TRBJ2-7	TGTGCCAGCAGCCACCGCACGGTTATCGGCGAGCAGTACTTC	CASSHRTVIGEQYF
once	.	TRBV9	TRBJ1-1	TGTGCCAGCAGCGCGTACGACATTCACACTGAAGCTTTCTTT	CASSAYDIHTEAFF
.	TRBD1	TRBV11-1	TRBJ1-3	TGTGCCAGCAGCCAGACAGGGATCAGAAACACCATATATTTT	CASSQTGIRNTIYF
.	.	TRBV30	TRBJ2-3	TGTGCCGCCTACAGGGCAGATACGCAGTATTTT	CAAYRADTQYF
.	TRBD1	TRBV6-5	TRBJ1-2	TGTGCCAGCAGTTACTCGACAGGGGGCGCTTTGTATGGCTACACCTTC	CASSYSTGGALYGYTF
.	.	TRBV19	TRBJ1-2	TGTGCCAGTAGTATGTTCCGAAGAGAAGGCTACACCTTC	CASSMFRREGYTF
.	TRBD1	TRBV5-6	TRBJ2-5	TGTGCCAGCACCGAGGGGACAGCACAAGAGACCCAGTACTTC	CASTEGTAQETQYF
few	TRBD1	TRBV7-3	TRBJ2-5	TGTGCCAGCAGCTTGACAGGGGTGGGGGAGACCCAGTACTTC	CASSLTGVGETQYF
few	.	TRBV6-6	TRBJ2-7	TGTGCCAGCACGAGCGGCGACTGGGGCGAGCAGTACTTC	CASTSGDWGEQYF
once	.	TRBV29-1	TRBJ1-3	TGCAGCGTTGGGGGCCCCCCTTCTGGAAACACCATATATTTT	CSVGGPPSGNTIYF
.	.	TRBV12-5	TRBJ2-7	TGTGCTAGTGGTAAGGGACACCACTACGAGCAGTACTTC	CASGKGHHYEQYF
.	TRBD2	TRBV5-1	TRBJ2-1	TGCGCCAGCAGCTTGGAAGGGACTAGCTACAATGAGCAGTTCTTC	CASSLEGTSYNEQFF
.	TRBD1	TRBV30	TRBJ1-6	TGTGCCTGGAGCGACAGGGGGGGAAATTCACCCCTCCACTTT	CAWSDRGGNSPLHF
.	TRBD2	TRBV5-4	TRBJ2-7	TGTGCCAGCAGCTCCCCGCAGCGGGAGTGGGAGCAGTACTTC	CASSSPQREWEQYF
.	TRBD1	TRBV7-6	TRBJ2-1	TGTGCCAGCAGCCCTGGACAGGGGGCGAATGAGCAGTTCTTC	CASSPGQGANEQFF
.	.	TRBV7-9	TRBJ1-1	TGTGCCAGCAGCGATGACAATCTCAAAGCTTTCTTT	CASSDDNLKAFF
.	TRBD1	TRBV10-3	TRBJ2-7	TGTGCCATTGCGGGACAGGACGGGGGCGAGCAGTACTTC	CAIAGQDGGEQYF
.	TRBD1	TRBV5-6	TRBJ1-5	TGTGCCAGCAGCGAGACAGGGGCGGAACAGCCCCAGCATTTT	CASSETGAEQPQHF
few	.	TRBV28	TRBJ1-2	TGTGCCAGCAGCCCAGGGATGTCGCGCTACACCTTC	CASSPGMSRYTF
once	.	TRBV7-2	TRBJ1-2	TGTGCCAGCAGCTTAGATCAGAACTATGGCTACACCTTC	CASSLDQNYGYTF
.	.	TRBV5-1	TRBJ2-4	TGCGCCAGCAGCTTGGCTAGAGGGGGGGACATTCAGTACTTC	CASSLARGGDIQYF
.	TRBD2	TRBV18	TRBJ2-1	TGTGCCAGCTCACGCGGCGGGAGTGGGGGCTACAATGAGCAGTTCTTC	CASSRGGSGGYNEQFF
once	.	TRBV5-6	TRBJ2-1	TGTGCCAGCAGCGGGAGGTCCCAGGCTTGGGGTGAGCAGTTCTTC	CASSGRSQAWGEQFF
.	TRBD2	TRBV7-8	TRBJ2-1	TGTGCCAGCAGCCACCCAGCGGGGGCTTGGAAGCAGTTCTTC	CASSHPAGAWKQFF
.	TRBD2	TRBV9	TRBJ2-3	TGTGCCAGCAGCGTAGGGACTAGCGGGAGGGCCTTAGTTGACACAGATACGCAGTATTTT	CASSVGTSGRALVDTDTQYF